What follows are 30 T cell receptor beta chains derived from one specimen sequenced in a study of identical twins. Using its own MiXCR run on the 5' RACE reads, TCRdb lists one record per CDR3 protein. This table has hundreds of thousands of distinct CDR3 sequences, 8.5% to 9% appearing once. This same sample was also part of a study on yellow fever vaccine responses in identical twins.

Input material: PBMCs. Receptors originate from a woman younger than 35 in good health.

This clonotype has more than one count but fewer than ten. The V and J genes are TRBV20-1 and TRBJ2-5; tentative D call: TRBD2 (6 bases). Trimming cost V 5 bases and J 3 bases, with 19 bases left between them. CDR1 is DFQATT, CDR2 SNEGSKA, per germline (reference sequence). This CDR3 spans 15 amino acids. CDR3 DNA sequence: TGCAGTGCTCTGTCTCCGGGACTGAGGGAAGAGACCCAGTACTTC. This translates into CSALSPGLREETQYF.

Many counts were recorded for this clonotype. This rearrangement joins TRBV12-3 or TRBV12-4 to TRBJ2-1; D is possibly TRBD1 (5 bases). This CDR3 has 11 amino acids. Trimming took off 9 bases at V and 9 bases at J, with 12 bases between the two ends. The CDR3 sequence: CASGAVSEQFF. The CDR3 DNA reads as TGTGCCAGTGGGGCTGTCAGTGAGCAGTTCTTC.

This clonotype has a handful of counts. The rearrangement uses TRBV9 and TRBJ1-6; possibly TRBD1 for D (5 bases). Germline lookup yields CDR1 SGDLS and CDR2 YYNGEE. Trimming left V 1 base short and J 9 bases short, with 14 bases between. CDR3 length equals 15 residues. CDR3: CASSVSRAEISPLHF. The CDR3 nucleotides are TGTGCCAGCAGCGTAAGCAGGGCCGAAATTTCACCCCTCCACTTT.

V usage is TRBV28 and J usage is TRBJ2-3; TRBD2 matches 7 bases. V lost 7 bases to trimming and J lost 5 bases; unmatched junction nucleotides: 9. CDR1 is MDHEN, CDR2 SYDVKM, per germline. The CDR3 is made up of 14 amino acids. CDR3 coding DNA: TGTGCCAGCACAAGTAGCGGGCGTGGAGATACGCAGTATTTT. Amino acids: CASTSSGRGDTQYF.

In this sample, this clonotype turned up a few times. V is TRBV7-2 and J is TRBJ1-2; 7 bases are a match to TRBD1. The germline V gene has CDR1 SGHTA and CDR2 FQGNSA. CDR3 length: 15 amino acids. V dropped 5 bases and J dropped 7; count of bases not matched to a gene: 13. In DNA, the CDR3 is TGTGCCAGCAGCGTAGACTTGGGACAGTTCCGTGGCTACACCTTC. Residues: CASSVDLGQFRGYTF.

This clonotype was detected only a few times. This chain uses TRBV7-9 with TRBJ1-2; D remains ambiguous. The CDR3 has 15 amino acids. Germline CDR1 SEHNR, CDR2 FQNEAQ (reference sequence). V lost 4 bases, J lost 8 bases, and 20 bases lay in between. CDR3 amino acids: CASSSTRFTAGGYTF. The CDR3 nucleotides are TGTGCCAGCAGCTCAACCCGGTTTACAGCCGGGGGCTACACCTTC.

This clonotype came up a few times. The gene calls are TRBV6-5 and TRBJ1-2, with D tentatively TRBD1 (5 bases). V was shortened by 6 bases and J by 4 bases, with 9 bases between the two germline ends. Germline loops: CDR1 MNHEY, CDR2 SVGAGI. The CDR3 is 12 residues long. CDR3 loop: CASRAGSYGYTF. The CDR3 nucleotides are TGTGCCAGCAGGGCAGGGTCCTATGGCTACACCTTC.

This clonotype appeared many times. This chain joins TRBV5-1 and TRBJ2-2; 7 nucleotides align to TRBD2. J gave up 5 bases and V 2 bases, and 9 bases lay outside the gene matches. The CDR3 is made up of 16 amino acids. Germline V gene sequence: CDR1 SGHRS, CDR2 YFSETQ. CDR3 protein: CASSLRISGVTGELFF. In DNA form, the CDR3 reads TGCGCCAGCAGCTTAAGGATCAGCGGGGTAACCGGGGAGCTGTTTTTT.

This clonotype was found many times. V gene TRBV12-3 or TRBV12-4 combines with J gene TRBJ2-1; D gene uncertain. V was cut by 4 bases and J by 12 bases, with 10 bases left in between. This CDR3 contains 11 residues. This chain's CDR3 is CASSSAPMQFF. CDR3 coding DNA: TGTGCCAGCAGTTCGGCACCCATGCAGTTCTTC.

To note about this clonotype: This may arise from a read error, as a much more abundant clone is one base away. V is TRBV29-1 and J is TRBJ2-3; D remains unclear. The germline gives CDR1 SQVTM, CDR2 ANQGSEA. The V and J ends lost 4 bases and 2 bases respectively, with 7 bases between them. The CDR3 is made up of 12 amino acids. The CDR3 spells CSVVVPTDTQYF. DNA of the CDR3: TGCAGCGTTGTGGTTCCCACAGATACGCAGTATTTT.

Here the CDR3 DNA reads TGCGCCAGCACCCCGGGACAGGGAGGCACTGAAGCTTTCTTT. Its protein product is CASTPGQGGTEAFF. The chain joins TRBV10-2 to TRBJ1-1; 9 nucleotides match TRBD1. Germline V CDR1 and CDR2: WSHSY, SAAADI. J lost 4 bases, V lost 7 bases, and 7 bases had no gene match. CDR3 length: 14 residues.

At least ten counts were recorded for this clonotype. CDR3 DNA: TGTGCCAGCAGAGTCGGTAGCGGGAACTACAATGAGCAGTTCTTC. This sequence encodes CASRVGSGNYNEQFF. The chain uses TRBV6-2 or TRBV6-3 and TRBJ2-1; TRBD2 agrees at 8 bases. The CDR3 length is 15 residues. Germline V gene sequence: CDR1 MNHEY, CDR2 SVGEGT. V trimming: 6 bases; J trimming: 3 bases; junction bases outside the gene matches: 7.

This clonotype occurred a few times. The rearrangement joins TRBV7-9 to TRBJ2-2; no clear D gene. Trimming removed 4 bases at V and 7 bases at J, with 7 bases between. The germline gives CDR1 SEHNR, CDR2 FQNEAQ (reference sequence). CDR3 length equals 12 residues. CDR3 coding DNA: TGTGCCAGCAGCTCGGCGGTCGGGGAGCTGTTTTTT. Its translation is CASSSAVGELFF.

This clonotype was seen a handful of times. The chain employs TRBV11-2 and TRBJ2-7; D is unclear. This CDR3 has 15 amino acids. Germline CDR1 is SGHAT and CDR2 is FQNNGV. V was trimmed by 0 bases and J by 0 bases, leaving 9 bases between them. The CDR3 here is CASSLDYSSSYEQYF. The CDR3 region has the DNA TGTGCCAGCAGCTTAGACTACTCTAGCTCCTACGAGCAGTACTTC. Based on the CDR3 plus reference TRBV11-2 and TRBJ2-7, the full variable domain is EAGVAQSPRYKIIEKRQSVAFWCNPISGHATLYWYQQILGQGPKLLIQFQNNGVVDDSQLPKDRFSAERLKGVDSTLKIQPAKLEDSAVYLCASSLDYSSSYEQYFGPGTRLTVT.

The chain carries TRBV7-3 and TRBJ2-5; 7 bases map to TRBD2. Germline-derived CDR1 and CDR2 are SGHTA and FQGTGA. The ends lost 2 bases at V and 2 bases at J; junction bases unmatched: 5. The CDR3 has 15 amino acids. This chain's CDR3 is CASSLGGGFQETQYF. Written as DNA, the CDR3 is TGTGCCAGCAGCTTAGGGGGGGGTTTTCAAGAGACCCAGTACTTC.

V and J are TRBV20-1 and TRBJ2-3; 7 nucleotides line up with TRBD2. V lost 3 bases, J lost 0 bases, and 3 bases stayed unmatched. This CDR3 contains 14 residues. CDR1 and CDR2 from the germline V gene are DFQATT and SNEGSKA (reference sequence). CDR3 nucleotides: TGCAGTGCTAGCGGTAGCGGGAGCACAGATACGCAGTATTTT. This sequence encodes CSASGSGSTDTQYF.

This clonotype was picked up a small number of times. The chain recombines TRBV4-3 with TRBJ2-7; no definite D call. Germline V gene lookup returns CDR1 LGHNA and CDR2 YSLEER. The CDR3 runs 12 residues. V was trimmed by 9 bases and J by 2 bases, leaving 11 bases between them. The CDR3 reads CARNPRPYEQYF. The CDR3 DNA is TGCGCCAGAAATCCTAGGCCCTACGAGCAGTACTTC.

This clonotype was counted only a few times. The rearrangement joins TRBV20-1 to TRBJ1-2; 7 bases are shared with TRBD1. The CDR3 contains 14 residues. Germline V gene data show CDR1 as DFQATT and CDR2 as SNEGSKA (reference sequence). V was clipped by 2 bases and J by 4 bases; unmatched bases: 7. CDR3 sequence reads: CSARSDRATYGYTF. The CDR3 DNA reads TGCAGTGCTAGATCCGACAGGGCCACCTATGGCTACACCTTC.

In its sample, this clonotype was seen a few times. V usage is TRBV7-9 and J usage is TRBJ2-1; the D is unclear. The CDR3 spans 14 residues. In germline, CDR1 is SEHNR, CDR2 FQNEAQ (reference sequence). V lost 3 bases to trimming and J lost 7 bases, with 13 bases between them. CDR3 residues: CASSFLLSRNEQFF. DNA of the CDR3: TGTGCCAGCAGCTTCCTCTTATCTCGGAATGAGCAGTTCTTC.

The V and J genes are TRBV29-1 and TRBJ2-3; TRBD2 aligns across 13 bases. This CDR3 region has 15 residues. With V trimmed by 5 bases and J by 3 bases, 5 bases remained unmatched. Germline loops: CDR1 SQVTM, CDR2 ANQGSEA. This CDR3 is CSVTGLAGLTDTQYF. The CDR3, as DNA: TGCAGCGTTACGGGACTAGCGGGATTAACAGATACGCAGTATTTT.

This clonotype was seen a few times. This chain uses TRBV7-2 with TRBJ2-7, with 12 bases lining up with TRBD2. This CDR3 has 15 residues. Trimming cost V 1 base and J 6 bases; bases outside gene matches: 4. Germline CDR1 and CDR2: SGHTA and FQGNSA. The CDR3 reads CASSLGLAGAVEQYF. In DNA, the CDR3 is TGTGCCAGCAGCTTAGGACTAGCGGGAGCAGTCGAGCAGTACTTC.

This clonotype was picked up a small number of times. The CDR3 loop is CASSPSASSNEQFF. Written as DNA, the CDR3 is TGTGCCAGCTCACCATCAGCTAGCAGCAATGAGCAGTTCTTC. The rearrangement joins TRBV18 to TRBJ2-1; TRBD2 might be the D (5 bases). This CDR3 region has 14 residues. The germline gives CDR1 KGHSH, CDR2 LQKENI. Trimming took off 2 bases at V and 6 bases at J, with 11 bases between the two ends.

The V gene is TRBV2, the J gene TRBJ2-7; D might be TRBD2 (6 bases). The CDR3 contains 15 residues. V shed 2 bases and J shed 3 bases, with 14 bases lying between them. Germline values: CDR1 SNHLY, CDR2 FYNNEI. CDR3 residues: CASSESGLENYEQYF. The CDR3 coding sequence is TGTGCCAGCAGTGAATCGGGACTGGAAAACTACGAGCAGTACTTC. Full variable domain (rest looked up from reference TRBV2 and TRBJ2-7): EPEVTQTPSHQVTQMGQEVILRCVPISNHLYFYWYRQILGQKVEFLVSFYNNEISEKSEIFDDQFSVERPDGSNFTLKIRSTKLEDSAMYFCASSESGLENYEQYFGPGTRLTVT.

V is TRBV19 and J is TRBJ2-5, with 7 nucleotides matching TRBD1. V gave up 8 bases and J gave up 2 bases; unmatched junction bases: 8. Germline V gives CDR1 LNHDA, CDR2 SQIVND (reference sequence). This CDR3 is built from 14 residues. CDR3 coding DNA: TGTGCCAGTCGGGACAGCAGAGGGCAAGAGACCCAGTACTTC. The encoded protein is CASRDSRGQETQYF.

This clonotype has only a few counts. The V and J genes are TRBV7-9 and TRBJ2-3, with 11 bases identical to TRBD2. Germline loops: CDR1 SEHNR, CDR2 FQNEAQ (reference sequence). CDR3 length: 15 amino acids. V dropped 3 bases and J dropped 6; count of bases not matched to a gene: 5. This CDR3 is CASSLGTSGGDTQYF. The CDR3 DNA reads TGTGCCAGCAGCTTGGGGACTAGCGGAGGGGATACGCAGTATTTT.

At least ten counts were recorded for this clonotype. CDR3 sequence: CASQDLTTEGRKETQYF. The DNA for the CDR3 is TGTGCCAGCCAGGACCTCACCACCGAGGGAAGGAAGGAGACCCAGTACTTC. This chain connects TRBV11-2 to TRBJ2-5; perhaps TRBD2 as D (5 bases). Germline V lookup: CDR1 SGHAT, CDR2 FQNNGV. The CDR3 is 17 residues long. Trimming took 8 bases from V and 5 from J, leaving 27 bases between them.

This clonotype appeared a few times. The chain recombines TRBV20-1 with TRBJ2-7; D not certain. With 0 bases removed from V and 3 bases from J, the gap between germline ends came to 12 bases. The germline CDR1 and CDR2 sequences are DFQATT and SNEGSKA (reference sequence). The CDR3 contains 14 residues. CDR3 sequence: CSARDQDILYEQYF. CDR3 nucleotides: TGCAGTGCTAGAGATCAGGATATCCTCTACGAGCAGTACTTC.

The rearrangement links TRBV10-3 to TRBJ2-1, with D maybe TRBD2 (6 bases). Germline-derived CDR1 and CDR2 are ENHRY and SYGVKD. There are 15 residues in the CDR3. V was cut by 4 bases and J by 0 bases, with 10 bases left in between. This CDR3 reads CAISVAVSSYNEQFF. The CDR3 DNA reads TGTGCCATCAGTGTAGCGGTGAGCTCCTACAATGAGCAGTTCTTC.

This clonotype was observed many times. The chain joins TRBV3-1 to TRBJ1-1; tentatively, D is TRBD1 (5 bases). Trimming cost V 1 base and J 5 bases, with 11 bases left between them. The CDR3 is 14 residues long. Germline-derived CDR1 and CDR2 are LGHDT and YNNKEL (reference sequence). The CDR3, as DNA: TGTGCCAGCAGCCAAGTAGGAGGGGAGACTGAAGCTTTCTTT. This gives the protein CASSQVGGETEAFF. The full variable domain, in which reference TRBV3-1 and TRBJ1-1 provide the parts outside the CDR3, is DTAVSQTPKYLVTQMGNDKSIKCEQNLGHDTMYWYKQDSKKFLKIMFSYNNKELIINETVPNRFSPKSPDKAHLNLHINSLELGDSAVYFCASSQVGGETEAFFGQGTRLTVV.

This clonotype was observed many times. The chain links TRBV6-5 to TRBJ2-2; 7 bases line up with TRBD1. Trimming removed 2 bases from V and 4 bases from J; junction bases left unmatched: 16. In germline, CDR1 is MNHEY, CDR2 SVGAGI. The CDR3 spans 19 residues. Here the CDR3 reads CASSYTSPDREAGTGELFF. Written as DNA, the CDR3 is TGTGCCAGCAGTTACACATCTCCCGACAGGGAAGCAGGCACCGGGGAGCTGTTTTTT.